This TCR beta chain was documented in a study of CD8+ T cells in alopecia areata. Alopecia areata patients gave lesional scalp punch biopsies and peripheral blood samples. V lost 3 bases, J lost 7 bases, and 8 bases lay in between. There are 12 residues in the CDR3. Germline CDR1 MGHDK, CDR2 SYGVNS. Following extraction, RNA underwent reverse transcription to cDNA, which served as the sequencing template. TCRdb keeps only in-frame clones here, not all; method: immunoSEQ multiplex PCR. The sample shows around 61,000 clones, 45% to 55% of them seen only once. The sample holds a few counts of this clone. In the same sample, other DNA sequences code for this CDR3.

The chain couples TRBV25-1 to TRBJ2-3; D remains unclear. The sample here was CD8+ T cells sorted from blood, taken at week 0. The receptor's source is a human donor with alopecia areata. The chain's CDR3 is CASSDYSYTQYF. The CDR3 DNA reads as TGTGCCAGCAGTGACTACTCATATACGCAGTATTTT.